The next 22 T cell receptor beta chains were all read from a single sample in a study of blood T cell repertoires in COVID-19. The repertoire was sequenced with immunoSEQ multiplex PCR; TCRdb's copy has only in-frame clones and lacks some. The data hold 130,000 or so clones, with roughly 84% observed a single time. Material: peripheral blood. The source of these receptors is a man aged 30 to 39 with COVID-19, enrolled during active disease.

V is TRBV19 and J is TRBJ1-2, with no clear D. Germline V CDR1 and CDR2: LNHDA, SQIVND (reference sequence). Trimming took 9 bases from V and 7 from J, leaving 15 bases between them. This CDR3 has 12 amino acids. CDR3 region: CASSGVLGGYTF. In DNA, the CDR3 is TGTGCCAGCTCCGGGGTCCTCGGTGGCTACACCTTC.

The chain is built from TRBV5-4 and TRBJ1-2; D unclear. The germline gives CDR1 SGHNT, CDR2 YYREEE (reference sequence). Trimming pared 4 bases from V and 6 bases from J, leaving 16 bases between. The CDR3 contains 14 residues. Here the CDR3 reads CASSADRPRDGYTF. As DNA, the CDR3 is TGTGCCAGCAGCGCGGATAGGCCGAGGGATGGCTACACCTTC.

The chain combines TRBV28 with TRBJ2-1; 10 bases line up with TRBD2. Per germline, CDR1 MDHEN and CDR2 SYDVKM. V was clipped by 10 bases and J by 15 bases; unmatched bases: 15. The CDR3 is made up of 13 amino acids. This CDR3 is CATLAGGHQKTFF. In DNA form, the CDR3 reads TGTGCCACCTTAGCGGGGGGCCATCAAAAGACGTTCTTC.

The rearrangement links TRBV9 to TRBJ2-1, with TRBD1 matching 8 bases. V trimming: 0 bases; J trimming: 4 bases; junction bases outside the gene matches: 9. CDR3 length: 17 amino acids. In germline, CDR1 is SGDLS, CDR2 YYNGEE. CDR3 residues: CASSVVPGDRPYNEQFF. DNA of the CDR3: TGTGCCAGCAGCGTAGTTCCCGGGGACAGGCCTTACAATGAGCAGTTCTTC.

This CDR3 is CASSPDNSGNTIYF. CDR3 nucleotide sequence: TGTGCCAGCAGCCCCGACAACTCTGGAAACACCATATATTTT. The rearrangement uses TRBV7-8 and TRBJ1-3; D gene uncertain. CDR1 is SGHVS and CDR2 is FQNEAQ in the germline V gene. The CDR3 covers 14 residues. V was pared by 5 bases and J by 0 bases, with 8 bases between. The full variable domain, completed using reference TRBV7-8 and TRBJ1-3, is GAGVSQSPRYKVAKRGQDVALRCDPISGHVSLFWYQQALGQGPEFLTYFQNEAQLDKSGLPSDRFFAERPEGSVSTLKIQRTQQEDSAVYLCASSPDNSGNTIYFGEGSWLTVV.

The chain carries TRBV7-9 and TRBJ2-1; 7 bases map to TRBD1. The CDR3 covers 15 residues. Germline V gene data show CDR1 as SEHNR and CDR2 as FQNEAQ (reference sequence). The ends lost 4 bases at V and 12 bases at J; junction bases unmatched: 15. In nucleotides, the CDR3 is TGTGCCAGCAGCTCAGGACAGGCGATGTCTAATCGGCAGTTCTTC. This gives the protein CASSSGQAMSNRQFF.

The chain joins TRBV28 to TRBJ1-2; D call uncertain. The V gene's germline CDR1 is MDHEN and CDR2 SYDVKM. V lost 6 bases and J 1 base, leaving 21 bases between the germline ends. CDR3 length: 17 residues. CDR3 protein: CASSRLSSGMGNYGYTF. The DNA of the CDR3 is TGTGCCAGCAGCCGTCTGTCTTCGGGGATGGGTAACTATGGCTACACCTTC.

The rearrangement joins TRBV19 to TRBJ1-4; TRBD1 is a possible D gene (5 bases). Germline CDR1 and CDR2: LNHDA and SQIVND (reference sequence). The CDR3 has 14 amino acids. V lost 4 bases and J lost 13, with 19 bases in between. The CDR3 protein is CASSTGGASKVLFF. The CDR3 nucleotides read TGTGCCAGTAGTACGGGAGGGGCATCGAAGGTACTGTTTTTT.

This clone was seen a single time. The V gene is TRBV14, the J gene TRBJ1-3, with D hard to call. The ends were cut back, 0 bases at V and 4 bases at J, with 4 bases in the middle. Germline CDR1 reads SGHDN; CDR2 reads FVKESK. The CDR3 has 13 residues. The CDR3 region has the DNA TGTGCCAGCAGCCAAGATAAAGGAAACACCATATATTTT. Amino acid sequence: CASSQDKGNTIYF.

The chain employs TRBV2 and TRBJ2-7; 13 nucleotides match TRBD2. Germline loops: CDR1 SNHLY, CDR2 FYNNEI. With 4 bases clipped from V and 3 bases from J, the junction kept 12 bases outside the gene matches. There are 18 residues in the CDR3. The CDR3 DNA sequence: TGTGCCAGCAGTGGGACTAGCGGGAGTCGGGCTTCCTACTACGAGCAGTACTTC. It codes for CASSGTSGSRASYYEQYF.

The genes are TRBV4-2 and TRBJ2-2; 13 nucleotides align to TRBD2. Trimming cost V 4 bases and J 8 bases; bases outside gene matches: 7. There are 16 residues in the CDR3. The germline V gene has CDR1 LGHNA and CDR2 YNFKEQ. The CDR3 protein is CASSPSLAGGPGELFF. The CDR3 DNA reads TGTGCCAGCAGCCCCTCACTAGCGGGAGGGCCGGGGGAGCTGTTTTTT.

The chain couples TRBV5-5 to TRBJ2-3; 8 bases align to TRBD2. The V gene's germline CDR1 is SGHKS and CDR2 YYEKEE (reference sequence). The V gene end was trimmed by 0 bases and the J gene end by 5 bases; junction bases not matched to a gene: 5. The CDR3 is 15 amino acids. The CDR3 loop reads CASSLARGGRDTQYF. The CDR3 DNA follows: TGTGCCAGCAGCTTGGCACGGGGGGGGAGAGATACGCAGTATTTT.

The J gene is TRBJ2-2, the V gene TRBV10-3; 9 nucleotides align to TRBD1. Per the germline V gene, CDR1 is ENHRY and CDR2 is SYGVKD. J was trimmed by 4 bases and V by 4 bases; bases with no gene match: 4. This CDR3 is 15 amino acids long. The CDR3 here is CAISGGQGGTGELFF. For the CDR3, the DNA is TGTGCCATCAGTGGGGGACAGGGTGGCACCGGGGAGCTGTTTTTT.

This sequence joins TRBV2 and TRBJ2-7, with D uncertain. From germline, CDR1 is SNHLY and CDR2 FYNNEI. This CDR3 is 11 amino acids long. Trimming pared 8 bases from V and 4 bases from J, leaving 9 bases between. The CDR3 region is CASETPYEQYF. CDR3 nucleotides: TGTGCCAGCGAGACACCGTACGAGCAGTACTTC.

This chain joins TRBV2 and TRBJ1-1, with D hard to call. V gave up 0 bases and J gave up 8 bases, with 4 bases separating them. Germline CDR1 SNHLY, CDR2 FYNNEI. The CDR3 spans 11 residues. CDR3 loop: CASSEAEEAFF. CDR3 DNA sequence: TGTGCCAGCAGTGAAGCAGAGGAAGCTTTCTTT.

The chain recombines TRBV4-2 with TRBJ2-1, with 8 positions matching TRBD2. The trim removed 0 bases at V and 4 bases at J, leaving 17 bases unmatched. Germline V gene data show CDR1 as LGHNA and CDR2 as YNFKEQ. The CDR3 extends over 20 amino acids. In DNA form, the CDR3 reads TGTGCCAGCAGCCAAGATCTAGGTAGGGTCGTAGCGGGAATATACAATGAGCAGTTCTTC. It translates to CASSQDLGRVVAGIYNEQFF.

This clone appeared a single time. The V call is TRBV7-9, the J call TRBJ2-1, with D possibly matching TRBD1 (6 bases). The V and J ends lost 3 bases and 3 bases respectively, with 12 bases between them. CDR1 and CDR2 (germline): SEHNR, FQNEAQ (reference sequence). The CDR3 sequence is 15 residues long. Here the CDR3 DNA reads TGTGCCAGCAGCTTGGGCCAGGGGATCTACAATGAGCAGTTCTTC. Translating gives CASSLGQGIYNEQFF.

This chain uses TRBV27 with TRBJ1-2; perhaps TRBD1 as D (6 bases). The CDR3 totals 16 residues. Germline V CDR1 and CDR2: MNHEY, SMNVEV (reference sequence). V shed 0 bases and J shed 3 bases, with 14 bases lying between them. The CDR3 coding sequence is TGTGCCAGCAGTTTATCGGAACAGGGATCTTACTATGGCTACACCTTC. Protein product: CASSLSEQGSYYGYTF.

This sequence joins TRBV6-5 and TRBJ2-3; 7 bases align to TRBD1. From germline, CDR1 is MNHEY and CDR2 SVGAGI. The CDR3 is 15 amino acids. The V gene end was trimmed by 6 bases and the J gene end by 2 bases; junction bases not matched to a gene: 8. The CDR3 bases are TGTGCCAGCAGAAGACAAGGGGGCCTCACAGATACGCAGTATTTT. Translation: CASRRQGGLTDTQYF.

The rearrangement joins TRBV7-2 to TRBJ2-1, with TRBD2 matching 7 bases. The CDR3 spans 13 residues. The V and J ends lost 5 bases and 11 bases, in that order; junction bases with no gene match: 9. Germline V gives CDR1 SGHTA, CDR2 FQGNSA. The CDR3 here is CASSGGGLGQQFF. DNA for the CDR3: TGTGCCAGCAGCGGAGGAGGACTAGGGCAGCAGTTCTTC. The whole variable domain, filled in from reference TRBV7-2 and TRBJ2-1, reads GAGVSQSPSNKVTEKGKDVELRCDPISGHTALYWYRQSLGQGLEFLIYFQGNSAPDKSGLPSDRFSAERTGGSVSTLTIQRTQQEDSAVYLCASSGGGLGQQFFGPGTRLTVL.

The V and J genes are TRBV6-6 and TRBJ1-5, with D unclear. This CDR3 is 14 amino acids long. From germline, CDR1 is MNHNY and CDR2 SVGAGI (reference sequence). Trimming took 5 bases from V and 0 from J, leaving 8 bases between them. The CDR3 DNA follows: TGTGCCAGCAGTACGACAAATAGCAATCAGCCCCAGCATTTT. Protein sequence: CASSTTNSNQPQHF.

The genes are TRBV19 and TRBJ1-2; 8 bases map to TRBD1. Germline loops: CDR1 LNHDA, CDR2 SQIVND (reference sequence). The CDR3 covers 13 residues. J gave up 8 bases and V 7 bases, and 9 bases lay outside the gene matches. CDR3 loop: CASTLDRVGGYTF. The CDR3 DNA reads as TGTGCCAGTACCTTGGACAGGGTTGGAGGCTACACCTTC.